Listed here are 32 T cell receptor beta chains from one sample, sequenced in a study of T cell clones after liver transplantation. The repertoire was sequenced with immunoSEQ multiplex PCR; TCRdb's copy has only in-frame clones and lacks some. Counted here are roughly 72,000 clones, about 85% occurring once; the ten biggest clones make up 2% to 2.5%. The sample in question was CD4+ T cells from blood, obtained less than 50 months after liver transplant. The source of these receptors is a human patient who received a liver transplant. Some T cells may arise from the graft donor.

The CDR3 reads CASSLGGRGRYEQYF. In nucleotides, the CDR3 is TGCGCCAGCAGTCTGGGTGGGAGAGGTCGCTACGAGCAGTACTTC. V is TRBV5-1 and J is TRBJ2-7; D possibly corresponds to TRBD2 (5 bases). This CDR3 comprises 15 residues. Germline V gene data show CDR1 as SGHRS and CDR2 as YFSETQ. With 5 bases removed from V and 3 bases from J, the gap between germline ends came to 18 bases. Supplemented by reference TRBV5-1 and TRBJ2-7, the full variable domain reads KAGVTQTPRYLIKTRGQQVTLSCSPISGHRSVSWYQQTPGQGLQFLFEYFSETQRNKGNFPGRFSGRQFSNSRSEMNVSTLELGDSALYLCASSLGGRGRYEQYFGPGTRLTVT.

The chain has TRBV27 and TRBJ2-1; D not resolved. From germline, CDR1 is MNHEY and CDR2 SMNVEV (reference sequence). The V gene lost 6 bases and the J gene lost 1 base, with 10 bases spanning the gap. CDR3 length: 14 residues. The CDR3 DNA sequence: TGTGCCAGCAGCGGCGGTTCTTCCTACAATGAGCAGTTCTTC. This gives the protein CASSGGSSYNEQFF.

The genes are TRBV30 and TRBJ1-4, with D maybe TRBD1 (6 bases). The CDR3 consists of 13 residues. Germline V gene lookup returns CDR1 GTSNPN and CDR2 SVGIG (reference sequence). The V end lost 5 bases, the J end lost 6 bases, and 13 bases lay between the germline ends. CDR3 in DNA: TGTGCCTGGCTACGAGGGGGGGATGAAAAACTGTTTTTT. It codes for CAWLRGGDEKLFF. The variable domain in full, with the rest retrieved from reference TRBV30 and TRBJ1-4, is SQTIHQWPATLVQPVGSPLSLECTVEGTSNPNLYWYRQAAGRGLQLLFYSVGIGQISSEVPQNLSASRPQDRQFILSSKKLLLSDSGFYLCAWLRGGDEKLFFGSGTQLSVL.

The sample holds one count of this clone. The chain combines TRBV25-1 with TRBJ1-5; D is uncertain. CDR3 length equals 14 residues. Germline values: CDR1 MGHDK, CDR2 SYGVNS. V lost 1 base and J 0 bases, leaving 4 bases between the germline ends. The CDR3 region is CASSEFASNQPQHF. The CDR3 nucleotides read TGTGCCAGCAGTGAATTTGCTAGCAATCAGCCCCAGCATTTT.

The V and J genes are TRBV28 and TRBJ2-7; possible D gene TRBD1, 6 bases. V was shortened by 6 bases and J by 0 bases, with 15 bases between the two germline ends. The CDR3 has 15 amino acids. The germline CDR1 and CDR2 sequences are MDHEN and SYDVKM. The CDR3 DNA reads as TGTGCCAGCAGACGGACAGACAAAAGCTCCTACGAGCAGTACTTC. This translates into CASRRTDKSSYEQYF. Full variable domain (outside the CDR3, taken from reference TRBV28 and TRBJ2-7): DVKVTQSSRYLVKRTGEKVFLECVQDMDHENMFWYRQDPGLGLRLIYFSYDVKMKEKGDIPEGYSVSREKKERFSLILESASTNQTSMYLCASRRTDKSSYEQYFGPGTRLTVT.

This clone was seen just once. The CDR3 DNA reads TGCGCCAGCAGCCAAGATCGCGGACTGCACGGGGAGCTGTTTTTT. Its translation is CASSQDRGLHGELFF. The chain employs TRBV4-3 and TRBJ2-2; D may be TRBD2 (5 bases). Between the trimmed V and J ends, which lost 0 bases and 7 bases, there was a span of 12 bases. Germline CDR1 is LGHNA and CDR2 is YSLEER. The CDR3 loop spans 15 amino acids.

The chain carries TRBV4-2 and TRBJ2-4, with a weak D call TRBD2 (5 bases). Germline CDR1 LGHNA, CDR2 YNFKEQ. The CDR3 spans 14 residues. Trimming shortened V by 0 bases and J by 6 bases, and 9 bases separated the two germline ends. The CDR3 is CASSQERSVNIQYF. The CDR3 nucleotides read TGTGCCAGCAGCCAAGAACGTAGCGTAAACATTCAGTACTTC.

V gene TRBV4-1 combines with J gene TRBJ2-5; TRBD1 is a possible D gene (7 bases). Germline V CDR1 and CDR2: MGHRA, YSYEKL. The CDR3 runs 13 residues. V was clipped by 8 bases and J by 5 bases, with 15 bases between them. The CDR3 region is CASAGGFLETQYF. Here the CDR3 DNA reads TGCGCCAGCGCAGGGGGGTTTCTGGAGACCCAGTACTTC.

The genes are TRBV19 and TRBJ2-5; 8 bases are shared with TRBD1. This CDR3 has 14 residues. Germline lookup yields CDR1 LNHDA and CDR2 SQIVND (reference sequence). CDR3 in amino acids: CASGEGRGLGTQYF. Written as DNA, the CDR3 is TGTGCTAGCGGAGAGGGCAGGGGGCTAGGGACCCAGTACTTC.

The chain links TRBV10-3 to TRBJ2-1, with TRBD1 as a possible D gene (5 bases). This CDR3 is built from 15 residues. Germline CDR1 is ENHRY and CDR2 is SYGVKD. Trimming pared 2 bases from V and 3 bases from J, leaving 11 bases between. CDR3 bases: TGTGCCATCAGTGAGAGGGGCTACGGCTACAATGAGCAGTTCTTC. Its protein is CAISERGYGYNEQFF.

The CDR3 DNA is TGTGCCAGCAGCCCCACCGGACTAGCGGGGAACACCGGGGAGCTGTTTTTT. It is translated as CASSPTGLAGNTGELFF. This chain uses TRBV5-6 with TRBJ2-2, with 11 bases fitting TRBD2. V was pared by 4 bases and J by 1 base, with 6 bases of the junction left unmatched. Germline values: CDR1 SGHDT, CDR2 YYEEEE. CDR3 length equals 17 residues.

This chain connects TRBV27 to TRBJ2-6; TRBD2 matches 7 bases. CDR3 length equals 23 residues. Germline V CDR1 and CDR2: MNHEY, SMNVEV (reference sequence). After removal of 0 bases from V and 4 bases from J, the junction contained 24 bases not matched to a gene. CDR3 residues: CASSLSDGSMRAGRGPGANVLTF. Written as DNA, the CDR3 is TGTGCCAGCAGTTTATCCGATGGGTCCATGAGGGCAGGGAGGGGCCCCGGGGCCAACGTCCTGACTTTC.

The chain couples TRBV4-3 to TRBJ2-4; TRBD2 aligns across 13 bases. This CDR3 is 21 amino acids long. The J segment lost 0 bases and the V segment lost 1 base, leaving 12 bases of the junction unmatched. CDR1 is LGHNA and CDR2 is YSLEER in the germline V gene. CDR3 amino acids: CASSQVSGTSGTGIAKNIQYF. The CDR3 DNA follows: TGCGCCAGCAGCCAAGTTTCCGGGACTAGCGGGACGGGGATAGCCAAAAACATTCAGTACTTC.

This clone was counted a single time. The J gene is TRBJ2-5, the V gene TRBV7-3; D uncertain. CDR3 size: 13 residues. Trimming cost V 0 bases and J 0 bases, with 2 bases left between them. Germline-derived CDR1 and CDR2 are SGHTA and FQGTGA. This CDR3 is CASSLTHQETQYF. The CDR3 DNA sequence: TGTGCCAGCAGCTTAACTCACCAAGAGACCCAGTACTTC.

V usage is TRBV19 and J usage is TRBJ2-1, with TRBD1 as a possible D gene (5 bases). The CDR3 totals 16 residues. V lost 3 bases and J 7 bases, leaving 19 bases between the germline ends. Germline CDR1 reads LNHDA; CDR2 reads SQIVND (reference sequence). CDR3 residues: CASSIIPIGVKNEQFF. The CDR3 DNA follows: TGTGCCAGTAGTATTATTCCAATAGGGGTCAAGAATGAGCAGTTCTTC.

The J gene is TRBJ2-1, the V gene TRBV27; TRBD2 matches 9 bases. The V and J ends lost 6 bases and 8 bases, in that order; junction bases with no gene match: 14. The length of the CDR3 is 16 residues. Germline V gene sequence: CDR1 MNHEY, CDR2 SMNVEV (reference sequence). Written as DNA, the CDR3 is TGTGCCAGCAGGTCCTTGGGGAGGCGGGAGGGCGATGAGCAGTTCTTC. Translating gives CASRSLGRREGDEQFF.

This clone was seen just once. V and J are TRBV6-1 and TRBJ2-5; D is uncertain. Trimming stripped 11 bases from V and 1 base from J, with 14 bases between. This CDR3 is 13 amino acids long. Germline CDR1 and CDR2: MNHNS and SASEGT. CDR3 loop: CAGSGGFQETQYF. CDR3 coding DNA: TGTGCCGGAAGTGGTGGGTTCCAAGAGACCCAGTACTTC.

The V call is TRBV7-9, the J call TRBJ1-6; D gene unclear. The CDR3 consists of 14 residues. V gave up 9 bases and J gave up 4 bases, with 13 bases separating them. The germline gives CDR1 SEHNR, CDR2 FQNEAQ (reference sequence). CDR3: CASSLDVYNSPLHF. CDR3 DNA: TGTGCCAGTTCTCTCGACGTTTATAATTCACCCCTCCACTTT.

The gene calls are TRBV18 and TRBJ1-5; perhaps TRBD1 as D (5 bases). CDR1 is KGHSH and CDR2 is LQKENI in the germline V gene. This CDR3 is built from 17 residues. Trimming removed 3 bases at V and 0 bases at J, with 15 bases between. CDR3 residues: CASSPSGQGGSNQPQHF. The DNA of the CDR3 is TGTGCCAGCTCACCCTCCGGCCAGGGAGGTAGCAATCAGCCCCAGCATTTT.

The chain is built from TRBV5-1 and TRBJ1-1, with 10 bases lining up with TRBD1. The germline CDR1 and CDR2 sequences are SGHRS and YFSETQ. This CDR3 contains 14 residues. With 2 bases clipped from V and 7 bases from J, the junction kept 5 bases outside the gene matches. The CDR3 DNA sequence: TGCGCCAGCAGCTTTTTGGGACAGGGGCTTGAAGCTTTCTTT. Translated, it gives CASSFLGQGLEAFF. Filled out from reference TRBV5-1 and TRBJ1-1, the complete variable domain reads KAGVTQTPRYLIKTRGQQVTLSCSPISGHRSVSWYQQTPGQGLQFLFEYFSETQRNKGNFPGRFSGRQFSNSRSEMNVSTLELGDSALYLCASSFLGQGLEAFFGQGTRLTVV.

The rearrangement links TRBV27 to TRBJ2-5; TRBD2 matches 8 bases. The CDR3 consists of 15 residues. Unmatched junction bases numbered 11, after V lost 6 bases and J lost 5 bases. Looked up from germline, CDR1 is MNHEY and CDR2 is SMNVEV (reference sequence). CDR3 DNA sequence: TGTGCCAGCAGGAGAGGGACTAGAGTATCGGAGACCCAGTACTTC. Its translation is CASRRGTRVSETQYF.

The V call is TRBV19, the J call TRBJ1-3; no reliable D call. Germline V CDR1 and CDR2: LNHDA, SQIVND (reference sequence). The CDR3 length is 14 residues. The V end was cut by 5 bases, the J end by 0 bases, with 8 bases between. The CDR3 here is CASSLRLSGNTIYF. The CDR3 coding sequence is TGTGCCAGTAGTTTACGGCTCTCTGGAAACACCATATATTTT.

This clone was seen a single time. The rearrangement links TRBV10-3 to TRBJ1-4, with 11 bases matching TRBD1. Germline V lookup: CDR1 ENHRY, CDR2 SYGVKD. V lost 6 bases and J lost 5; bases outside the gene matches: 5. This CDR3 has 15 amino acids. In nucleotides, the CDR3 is TGTGCCATCAGACCTGGGACAGGGGGAAATGAAAAACTGTTTTTT. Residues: CAIRPGTGGNEKLFF.

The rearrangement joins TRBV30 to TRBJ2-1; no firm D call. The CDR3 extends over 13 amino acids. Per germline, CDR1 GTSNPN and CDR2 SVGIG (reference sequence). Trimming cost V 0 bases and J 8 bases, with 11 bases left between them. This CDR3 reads CAWSVLQADEQFF. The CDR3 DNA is TGTGCCTGGAGTGTACTCCAGGCGGATGAGCAGTTCTTC.

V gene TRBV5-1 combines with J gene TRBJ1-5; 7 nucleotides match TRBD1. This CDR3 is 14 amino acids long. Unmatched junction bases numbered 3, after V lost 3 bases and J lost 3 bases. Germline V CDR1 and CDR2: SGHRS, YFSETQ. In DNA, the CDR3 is TGCGCCAGCAGCTCCGGGACAGACAATCAGCCCCAGCATTTT. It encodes CASSSGTDNQPQHF.

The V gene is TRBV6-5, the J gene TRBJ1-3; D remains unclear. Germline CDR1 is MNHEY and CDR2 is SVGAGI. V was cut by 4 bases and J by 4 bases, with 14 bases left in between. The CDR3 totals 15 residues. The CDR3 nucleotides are TGTGCCAGCAGTTCCCAAGGACTGGCGGGAAACACCATATATTTT. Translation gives CASSSQGLAGNTIYF.

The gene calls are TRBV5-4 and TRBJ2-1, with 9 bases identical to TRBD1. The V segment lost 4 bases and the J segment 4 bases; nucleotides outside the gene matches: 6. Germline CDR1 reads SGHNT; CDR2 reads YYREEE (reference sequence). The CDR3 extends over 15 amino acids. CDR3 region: CASSERTGEYNEQFF. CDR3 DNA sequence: TGTGCCAGCAGCGAAAGGACAGGGGAGTACAATGAGCAGTTCTTC.

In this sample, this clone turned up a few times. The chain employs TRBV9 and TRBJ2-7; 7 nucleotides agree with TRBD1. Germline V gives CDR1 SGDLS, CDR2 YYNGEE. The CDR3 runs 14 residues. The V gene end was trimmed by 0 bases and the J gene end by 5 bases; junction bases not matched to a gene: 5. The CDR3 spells CASSVVPQGDEQYF. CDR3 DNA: TGTGCCAGCAGCGTAGTCCCCCAGGGGGACGAGCAGTACTTC.

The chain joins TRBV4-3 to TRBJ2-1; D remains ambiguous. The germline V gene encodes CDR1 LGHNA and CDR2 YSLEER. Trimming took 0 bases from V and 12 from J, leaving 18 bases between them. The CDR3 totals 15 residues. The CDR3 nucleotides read TGCGCCAGCAGCCAAGAATCGTCGTATTACATGGTGCAGTTCTTC. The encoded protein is CASSQESSYYMVQFF.

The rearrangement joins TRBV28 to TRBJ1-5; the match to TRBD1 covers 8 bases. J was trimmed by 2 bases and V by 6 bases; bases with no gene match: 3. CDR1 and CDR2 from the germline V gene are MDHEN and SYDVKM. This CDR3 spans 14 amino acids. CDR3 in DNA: TGTGCCAGCAGACTGACAGGGGGCAATCAGCCCCAGCATTTT. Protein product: CASRLTGGNQPQHF.

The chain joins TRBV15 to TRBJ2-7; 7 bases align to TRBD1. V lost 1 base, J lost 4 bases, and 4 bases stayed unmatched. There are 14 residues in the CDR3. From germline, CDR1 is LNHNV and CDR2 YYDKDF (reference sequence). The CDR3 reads CATSRGNRGYEQYF. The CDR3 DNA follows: TGTGCCACCAGCAGAGGCAACAGGGGTTACGAGCAGTACTTC.

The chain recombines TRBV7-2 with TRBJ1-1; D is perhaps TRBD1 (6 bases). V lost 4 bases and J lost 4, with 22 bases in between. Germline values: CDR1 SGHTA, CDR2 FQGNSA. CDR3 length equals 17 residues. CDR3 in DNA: TGTGCCAGCAGCTCCGGTTGGGGGGCCCAGGGAGCCACTGAAGCTTTCTTT. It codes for CASSSGWGAQGATEAFF.